One sample yielded the 15 T cell receptor beta chains listed below, sequenced in a study of T-cell memory formation after mild COVID-19. TCRdb reprocessed the 5' RACE reads via MiXCR and lists one record per CDR3 protein. This sample carries about 210,000 distinct CDR3 sequences, about 10% of them seen once, and the ten largest clones take around 3.3%. The source material was PBMCs or a T cell subset sorted from them (not recorded which). The origin of the receptors is a man aged 18 to 35 who had mild COVID-19 (a few samples of this study predate the infection). Cell type and time point are not known.

This clonotype was seen a few times. V is TRBV6-1 and J is TRBJ2-7; no firm D call. This CDR3 spans 11 amino acids. The V end lost 9 bases, the J end lost 3 bases, and 9 bases lay between the germline ends. Per germline, CDR1 MNHNS and CDR2 SASEGT. CDR3 loop: CASGQDYEQYF. CDR3 in DNA: TGTGCCAGTGGGCAGGACTACGAGCAGTACTTC.

This clonotype has only a few counts. The chain uses TRBV5-1 and TRBJ2-2; D ambiguous. This CDR3 comprises 12 residues. The V gene's germline CDR1 is SGHRS and CDR2 YFSETQ. Trimming stripped 2 bases from V and 7 bases from J, with 6 bases between. For the CDR3, the DNA is TGCGCCAGCAGCTTTTCTGGCGGGGAGCTGTTTTTT. Its protein product is CASSFSGGELFF. Filled out from reference TRBV5-1 and TRBJ2-2, the complete variable domain reads KAGVTQTPRYLIKTRGQQVTLSCSPISGHRSVSWYQQTPGQGLQFLFEYFSETQRNKGNFPGRFSGRQFSNSRSEMNVSTLELGDSALYLCASSFSGGELFFGEGSRLTVL.

The CDR3: CASAMTYRADEQYV. The CDR3 nucleotides read TGTGCCAGCGCTATGACCTACAGGGCCGACGAGCAGTACGTC. The rearrangement uses TRBV6-5 and TRBJ2-7; possibly TRBD1 for D (6 bases). Germline lookup yields CDR1 MNHEY and CDR2 SVGAGI. Between the trimmed V and J ends, which lost 8 bases and 5 bases, there was a span of 19 bases. This CDR3 is built from 14 residues.

This clonotype appeared a few times. V usage is TRBV14 and J usage is TRBJ1-3, with D unclear. Germline V gene lookup returns CDR1 SGHDN and CDR2 FVKESK. The CDR3 totals 13 residues. V lost 4 bases to trimming and J lost 8 bases, with 12 bases between them. CDR3 in DNA: TGTGCCAGCAGCCCACGCCGGTTAGACACCATATATTTT. Its protein product is CASSPRRLDTIYF.

This clonotype occurred a few times. The genes are TRBV7-2 and TRBJ2-5; TRBD2 matches at 10 bases. The CDR3 runs to 16 residues. V trimming: 2 bases; J trimming: 5 bases; junction bases outside the gene matches: 8. Germline CDR1 reads SGHTA; CDR2 reads FQGNSA. CDR3 nucleotides: TGTGCCAGCAGCTTACGGGCTAGCGGGGGCGTGGAGACCCAGTACTTC. This gives the protein CASSLRASGGVETQYF.

The chain is built from TRBV2 and TRBJ1-5, with D unclear. The germline V and J ends were trimmed by 1 base and 7 bases, with 11 bases remaining between them. The CDR3 sequence is 14 residues long. CDR1 SNHLY and CDR2 FYNNEI come from the germline V gene. For the CDR3, the DNA is TGTGCCAGCAGTGAAGGGGGATCTGGACAGCCCCAGCATTTT. It translates to CASSEGGSGQPQHF. The whole variable domain, filled in from reference TRBV2 and TRBJ1-5, reads EPEVTQTPSHQVTQMGQEVILRCVPISNHLYFYWYRQILGQKVEFLVSFYNNEISEKSEIFDDQFSVERPDGSNFTLKIRSTKLEDSAMYFCASSEGGSGQPQHFGDGTRLSIL.

This clonotype has a handful of counts. The V gene is TRBV24-1, the J gene TRBJ2-5, with TRBD2 matching over 14 bases. The CDR3 is 17 residues long. Germline trimming cut 4 bases from V and 4 bases from J; bases unmatched to any gene: 7. Germline V CDR1 and CDR2: KGHDR, SFDVKD. This CDR3 reads CATSDPTSGGARETQYF. The DNA for the CDR3 is TGTGCCACCAGTGACCCGACTAGCGGGGGGGCTCGAGAGACCCAGTACTTC.

This clonotype has a handful of counts. This chain links TRBV6-1 with TRBJ2-7, with a possible D match to TRBD2 (6 bases). The CDR3 has 13 residues. CDR1 MNHNS and CDR2 SASEGT come from the germline V gene. Trimming removed 5 bases at V and 9 bases at J, with 17 bases between. CDR3 coding DNA: TGTGCCAGCAGTCCCGCTGGGGGGATCAGGCAGTACGTC. It is translated as CASSPAGGIRQYV.

The chain uses TRBV28 and TRBJ2-7, with no clear D. This CDR3 region has 13 residues. Looked up from germline, CDR1 is MDHEN and CDR2 is SYDVKM. V was trimmed by 5 bases and J by 3 bases, leaving 11 bases between them. The CDR3 DNA reads TGTGCCAGCAGTCCTCAGGTAGACTACGAGCAGTACGTC. Translation: CASSPQVDYEQYV.

This clonotype was seen only a few times. The rearrangement links TRBV5-1 to TRBJ2-1; 11 bases agree with TRBD1. The CDR3 has 15 residues. CDR1 SGHRS and CDR2 YFSETQ come from the germline V gene. V was clipped by 3 bases and J by 5 bases; unmatched bases: 4. The CDR3 loop reads CASSSRTGGNNEQFF. The CDR3 region has the DNA TGCGCCAGCAGCTCCCGGACAGGGGGCAACAATGAGCAGTTCTTC.

The rearrangement joins TRBV14 to TRBJ2-7; TRBD1 aligns across 7 bases. The CDR3 contains 15 residues. Losses at the gene ends were 2 bases for V and 6 bases for J; bases not matched to a gene: 10. Germline CDR1 SGHDN, CDR2 FVKESK. The CDR3 DNA reads TGTGCCAGCAGCCAAACCCGGGACAGACCCCGCGAGCAGTACTTC. Protein product: CASSQTRDRPREQYF.

This clonotype was detected a few times. An end of the junction differs from the germline gene, which may be a read error. DNA for the CDR3: TGCAGCGTGGGGTCACCAGGGAACGCCGGGGAGCTGTTTTTT. It codes for CSVGSPGNAGELFF. The V call is TRBV29-1, the J call TRBJ2-2; TRBD1 is a possible D gene (5 bases). This CDR3 has 14 amino acids. Germline V gene sequence: CDR1 SQVTM, CDR2 ANQGSEA.

This clonotype has at least ten counts. This chain joins TRBV5-1 and TRBJ2-1; no reliable D call. Germline loops: CDR1 SGHRS, CDR2 YFSETQ. The CDR3 has 16 amino acids. Trimming stripped 0 bases from V and 0 bases from J, with 10 bases between. The CDR3 DNA is TGCGCCAGCAGCTTGGTGCCCGGTAGCTCCTACAATGAGCAGTTCTTC. Its translation is CASSLVPGSSYNEQFF.

The chain carries TRBV20-1 and TRBJ1-2; D may be TRBD1 (6 bases). Trimming took off 6 bases at V and 8 bases at J, with 10 bases between the two ends. This CDR3 has 10 residues. Germline V gene lookup returns CDR1 DFQATT and CDR2 SNEGSKA (reference sequence). The CDR3 spells CSAPRGGYTF. The CDR3 coding sequence is TGCAGTGCACCGAGGGGGGGCTACACCTTC.

CDR3 sequence reads: CASFPGQGGYTF. Written as DNA, the CDR3 is TGTGCCAGCTTTCCGGGACAGGGAGGCTACACCTTC. V gene TRBV6-1 combines with J gene TRBJ1-2; 9 bases are shared with TRBD1. The trim removed 8 bases at V and 8 bases at J, leaving 6 bases unmatched. CDR3 length equals 12 residues. In germline, CDR1 is MNHNS, CDR2 SASEGT.